The 23 T cell receptor beta chains in this list originate from one sample, sequenced in a study of cytomegalovirus exposure and HLA in healthy donors. The PCR employed 60 Vbeta primers together with 13 Jbeta primers. Measured with immunoSEQ multiplex PCR; TCRdb has only the in-frame clones, and not every one. The repertoire includes around 75,000 clones, 78% of them detected once, and 3% to 3.5% sits in the top ten. Source material: PBMCs. The receptors here all came from a man in his forties in good health and CMV-seronegative.

The gene calls are TRBV11-3 and TRBJ2-7, with TRBD1 identical over 10 bases. V trimming: 5 bases; J trimming: 1 base; junction bases outside the gene matches: 5. The CDR3 contains 15 residues. Germline-derived CDR1 and CDR2 are SGHNT and YENEEA. DNA for the CDR3: TGTGCCAGCAGCCCCGGGACAGGGGATTCCTACGAGCAGTACTTC. Translating it yields CASSPGTGDSYEQYF.

In nucleotides, the CDR3 is TGTGCCAGTCACGCCCCCGGGACAGGGTTCGTGAGGGCCAACGTCCTGACTTTC. Protein sequence: CASHAPGTGFVRANVLTF. This chain links TRBV28 with TRBJ2-6; TRBD1 agrees at 9 bases. Germline CDR1 MDHEN, CDR2 SYDVKM. The V and J ends lost 9 bases and 5 bases, in that order; junction bases with no gene match: 17. The CDR3 spans 18 residues.

The J gene is TRBJ1-2, the V gene TRBV4-1; no firm D call. The germline V and J ends were trimmed by 3 bases and 5 bases, with 16 bases remaining between them. Germline V CDR1 and CDR2: MGHRA, YSYEKL. This CDR3 contains 15 residues. The CDR3 DNA sequence: TGCGCCAGCAGCCAGATCGACATCACCTCGTATGGCTACACCTTC. Amino acid sequence: CASSQIDITSYGYTF.

This sequence joins TRBV15 and TRBJ1-1; the match to TRBD1 covers 8 bases. V lost 5 bases to trimming and J lost 0 bases; unmatched junction nucleotides: 5. The germline gives CDR1 LNHNV, CDR2 YYDKDF (reference sequence). This CDR3 has 15 residues. CDR3 nucleotide sequence: TGTGCCACCAGCCAAGGGACAGGTGTGAACACTGAAGCTTTCTTT. Translated: CATSQGTGVNTEAFF.

The chain couples TRBV18 to TRBJ2-4; weak D call: TRBD2 (6 bases). CDR3 size: 14 residues. Germline assignment: CDR1 KGHSH and CDR2 LQKENI. Trimming cost V 3 bases and J 8 bases, with 14 bases left between them. The CDR3 spells CASSPAGGTDIQYF. CDR3 nucleotides: TGTGCCAGCTCACCGGCTGGCGGGACCGACATTCAGTACTTC.

V and J are TRBV4-1 and TRBJ2-3, with TRBD1 matching 8 bases. Germline CDR1 and CDR2: MGHRA and YSYEKL. The junction had 9 bases not matched to a gene; V was cut back by 4 bases and J by 6 bases. This CDR3 spans 15 amino acids. CDR3 bases: TGCGCCAGCAGCCCAAAAGGACAGGGTGTTGATACGCAGTATTTT. It translates to CASSPKGQGVDTQYF.

This rearrangement joins TRBV5-1 to TRBJ1-1, with 8 bases matching TRBD1. The CDR3 loop spans 14 amino acids. Germline loops: CDR1 SGHRS, CDR2 YFSETQ. V dropped 5 bases and J dropped 4; count of bases not matched to a gene: 7. CDR3 sequence reads: CASSQDRGGTEAFF. Here the CDR3 DNA reads TGCGCCAGCAGTCAAGACAGGGGAGGCACTGAAGCTTTCTTT.

J is TRBJ1-1 and V is TRBV19, with TRBD1 matching over 7 bases. Germline V gene sequence: CDR1 LNHDA, CDR2 SQIVND (reference sequence). The CDR3 is 17 residues long. The junction had 13 bases not matched to a gene; V was cut back by 3 bases and J by 3 bases. DNA for the CDR3: TGTGCCAGTAGTATGAGGGGGCGGCCGGATAGGGACACTGAAGCTTTCTTT. Amino acid sequence: CASSMRGRPDRDTEAFF.

V usage is TRBV18 and J usage is TRBJ1-2; D might be TRBD1 (5 bases). The germline gives CDR1 KGHSH, CDR2 LQKENI. V lost 6 bases and J lost 4, with 12 bases in between. This CDR3 region has 13 residues. The CDR3 is CASSRGEVYGYTF. The CDR3 region has the DNA TGTGCCAGCTCCCGGGGGGAGGTCTATGGCTACACCTTC.

The chain employs TRBV7-9 and TRBJ1-2; D gene unclear. CDR3 length: 16 residues. From germline, CDR1 is SEHNR and CDR2 FQNEAQ (reference sequence). The V gene lost 10 bases and the J gene lost 1 base, with 22 bases spanning the gap. The CDR3 region has the DNA TGTGCCACTCCAGTGACAAACCATAATTATAACTATGGCTACACCTTC. Translating it yields CATPVTNHNYNYGYTF.

The CDR3 DNA reads as TGCGCCAGCAGCCAAGAACCGGCAGGGAACCCCAAAAACATTCAGTACTTC. As protein: CASSQEPAGNPKNIQYF. The chain is built from TRBV4-1 and TRBJ2-4; D perhaps matches TRBD1 (5 bases). Germline CDR1 and CDR2: MGHRA and YSYEKL. V shed 0 bases and J shed 2 bases, with 14 bases lying between them. The CDR3 covers 17 residues.

The chain combines TRBV6-5 with TRBJ2-7, with 10 nucleotides matching TRBD1. This CDR3 comprises 14 residues. Trimming cost V 6 bases and J 5 bases; bases outside gene matches: 7. Germline V lookup: CDR1 MNHEY, CDR2 SVGAGI. The DNA of the CDR3 is TGTGCCAGCAGAGCCCCCGGGACAGGGGACGAGCAGTACTTC. It specifies CASRAPGTGDEQYF.

The chain recombines TRBV29-1 with TRBJ1-1, with D tentatively TRBD1 (6 bases). The CDR3 length is 10 residues. V lost 6 bases and J lost 7, with 9 bases in between. The germline gives CDR1 SQVTM, CDR2 ANQGSEA. DNA for the CDR3: TGCAGCGTAGGGGGTGTTGAAGCTTTCTTT. It specifies CSVGGVEAFF.

Comment on this clone: Germline and junction disagree at one end, which may indicate a read error. J is TRBJ2-7 and V is TRBV6-6, with TRBD1 matching 8 bases. The CDR3 is 11 residues long. Germline CDR1 MNHNY, CDR2 SVGAGI (reference sequence). Here the CDR3 reads CASRTTDRVNF. The CDR3 coding sequence is TGTGCCAGCAGAACAACGGACAGGGTGAACTTC.

The chain couples TRBV10-1 to TRBJ2-5, with D uncertain. CDR1 and CDR2 (germline): WNHNN, SYGVQD (reference sequence). Trimming left V 2 bases short and J 5 bases short, with 9 bases between. The CDR3 runs to 13 residues. The CDR3 region is CASSEGPLETQYF. CDR3 nucleotides: TGCGCCAGCAGTGAGGGCCCCCTGGAGACCCAGTACTTC.

This chain joins TRBV5-8 and TRBJ1-5, with 7 bases matching TRBD1. V lost 3 bases, J lost 5 bases, and 5 bases stayed unmatched. Germline loops: CDR1 SGHTS, CDR2 YDEGEE. The CDR3 is 14 residues long. CDR3: CASSSDRAYQPQHF. The CDR3 DNA follows: TGTGCCAGCAGCTCAGACAGGGCGTATCAGCCCCAGCATTTT.

This clone is a singleton in its sample. The chain employs TRBV6-5 and TRBJ1-2, with D possibly TRBD1 on 5 matching bases. The germline V and J ends were trimmed by 3 bases and 1 base, with 12 bases remaining between them. There are 15 residues in the CDR3. CDR1 MNHEY and CDR2 SVGAGI come from the germline V gene. The CDR3 DNA follows: TGTGCCAGCAGTTATGGGCTGACAGTTAACTATGGCTACACCTTC. Its translation is CASSYGLTVNYGYTF.

This rearrangement joins TRBV30 to TRBJ2-3; weak D call: TRBD2 (6 bases). In germline, CDR1 is GTSNPN, CDR2 SVGIG (reference sequence). The CDR3 covers 14 residues. V dropped 0 bases and J dropped 3 bases, with 10 bases sitting between them. The CDR3 region has the DNA TGTGCCTGGAGTGTACACGGGGGAACAGATACGCAGTATTTT. Amino acids: CAWSVHGGTDTQYF.

The chain employs TRBV2 and TRBJ2-4, with TRBD1 identical over 9 bases. Germline assignment: CDR1 SNHLY and CDR2 FYNNEI. This CDR3 has 18 amino acids. Unmatched junction bases numbered 13, after V lost 0 bases and J lost 7 bases. CDR3: CASSEAPPTGGAGNIQYF. CDR3 sequence (DNA): TGTGCCAGCAGTGAAGCACCGCCTACAGGGGGCGCTGGTAACATTCAGTACTTC.

This rearrangement joins TRBV5-1 to TRBJ1-3; D is undetermined. The V and J ends lost 0 bases and 0 bases respectively, with 7 bases between them. Germline V CDR1 and CDR2: SGHRS, YFSETQ. The CDR3 runs to 15 residues. CDR3 bases: TGCGCCAGCAGCTTGGACATCAACTCTGGAAACACCATATATTTT. Its translation is CASSLDINSGNTIYF.

J is TRBJ1-4 and V is TRBV10-3; D gene unclear. V lost 8 bases to trimming and J lost 6 bases, with 7 bases between them. Germline CDR1 reads ENHRY; CDR2 reads SYGVKD. This CDR3 contains 11 residues. The CDR3 loop is CAIAADEKLFF. The CDR3, as DNA: TGTGCCATCGCGGCAGATGAAAAACTGTTTTTT.

This sequence joins TRBV9 and TRBJ2-5, with TRBD2 as a possible D gene (7 bases). Germline CDR1 SGDLS, CDR2 YYNGEE. This CDR3 is 14 amino acids long. V gave up 4 bases and J gave up 4 bases, with 14 bases separating them. The CDR3 is CASSLTGGRETQYF. As DNA, the CDR3 is TGTGCCAGCAGCCTCACCGGGGGGCGAGAGACCCAGTACTTC.

The gene calls are TRBV6-1 and TRBJ1-3; 10 bases align to TRBD1. Germline CDR1 reads MNHNS; CDR2 reads SASEGT. V lost 4 bases and J lost 0; bases outside the gene matches: 6. The CDR3 extends over 17 amino acids. CDR3 region: CASSAWTGGSSGNTIYF. CDR3 DNA sequence: TGTGCCAGCAGTGCCTGGACAGGGGGAAGCTCTGGAAACACCATATATTTT.